The 15 T cell receptor beta chains below all came from one sample that was sequenced in a study of T cell responses to AZD1222 COVID-19 vaccine. The method was immunoSEQ multiplex PCR; TCRdb's version includes in-frame clones alone and lacks a portion of them. The data contain 150,000 or so clones, around nine tenths of them seen just once; the ten biggest clones take up approximately 2.5%. The input for sequencing was peripheral blood, taken on day 0 of AZD1222 vaccination. The receptor set was obtained from an adult in good health.

V gene TRBV2 combines with J gene TRBJ2-3, with 7 bases aligning to TRBD1. The trim removed 4 bases at V and 1 base at J, leaving 5 bases unmatched. Germline CDR1 SNHLY, CDR2 FYNNEI. This CDR3 has 15 amino acids. CDR3 sequence reads: CASSGTGVRTDTQYF. The CDR3, as DNA: TGTGCCAGCAGTGGAACAGGGGTGCGCACAGATACGCAGTATTTT.

This clone was counted once. The chain has TRBV24-1 and TRBJ1-2; 7 bases are a match to TRBD1. After removal of 5 bases from V and 3 bases from J, the junction contained 11 bases not matched to a gene. The CDR3 consists of 16 residues. Germline V CDR1 and CDR2: KGHDR, SFDVKD. CDR3 residues: CATSAPGTEHHYGYTF. The DNA for the CDR3 is TGTGCCACCAGTGCGCCGGGGACAGAGCACCACTATGGCTACACCTTC.

The chain recombines TRBV19 with TRBJ1-1; D possibly corresponds to TRBD1 (5 bases). V dropped 7 bases and J dropped 5 bases, with 17 bases sitting between them. The germline gives CDR1 LNHDA, CDR2 SQIVND (reference sequence). The CDR3 sequence is 14 residues long. In DNA form, the CDR3 reads TGTGCCAGTACCGCGGGAGGGTGGGGGACTGAAGCTTTCTTT. It yields the protein CASTAGGWGTEAFF.

In this sample, this clone turned up once. The chain recombines TRBV6-5 with TRBJ1-1, with a weak D call TRBD1 (6 bases). Germline V gene lookup returns CDR1 MNHEY and CDR2 SVGAGI. The CDR3 runs to 14 residues. The V and J ends lost 6 bases and 3 bases respectively, with 14 bases between them. CDR3 coding DNA: TGTGCCAGCAGCACCACAGGGCCGGACACTGAAGCTTTCTTT. Its protein is CASSTTGPDTEAFF.

The chain combines TRBV3-1 (or the pseudogene TRBV3-2) with TRBJ1-4, with TRBD1 as a possible D gene (5 bases). CDR3 length equals 16 residues. Germline V CDR1 and CDR2: LGHDT, YNNKEL (reference sequence). Trimming took 4 bases from V and 1 from J, leaving 13 bases between them. The CDR3 region has the DNA TGTGCCAGCAGCCCCCGAGGGAGGGGAACTAATGAAAAACTGTTTTTT. Protein product: CASSPRGRGTNEKLFF.

The CDR3 coding sequence is TGCGCCAGCAGCCAAGAGCGGGGACGTAATGAAAAACTGTTTTTT. Translating gives CASSQERGRNEKLFF. This chain joins TRBV4-1 and TRBJ1-4, with D possibly being TRBD1 (5 bases). Germline V CDR1 and CDR2: MGHRA, YSYEKL. The CDR3 loop spans 15 amino acids. V lost 0 bases and J lost 4, with 9 bases in between.

The chain couples TRBV4-1 to TRBJ2-7; no firm D call. The germline V gene has CDR1 MGHRA and CDR2 YSYEKL. Trimming took off 5 bases at V and 3 bases at J, with 14 bases between the two ends. This CDR3 comprises 14 residues. In DNA form, the CDR3 reads TGCGCCAGCAGCTCTCTTCCTAACAGCTACGAGCAGTACTTC. The encoded protein is CASSSLPNSYEQYF.

This rearrangement joins TRBV6-5 to TRBJ1-2, with 7 bases identical to TRBD1. The CDR3 has 13 amino acids. J gave up 4 bases and V 8 bases, and 7 bases lay outside the gene matches. CDR1 is MNHEY, CDR2 SVGAGI, per germline. CDR3 in DNA: TGTGCCAGCCAGACAGGGATCGGCTATGGCTACACCTTC. Amino acids: CASQTGIGYGYTF.

The chain carries TRBV10-3 and TRBJ2-1; D possibly matches TRBD1 or TRBD2 (6 bases each). Germline CDR1 and CDR2: ENHRY and SYGVKD. Trimming cost V 3 bases and J 8 bases, with 14 bases left between them. The CDR3 is 14 residues long. The CDR3 DNA follows: TGTGCCATCAGTGAAGGGGGGAGGTTAGATGAGCAGTTCTTC. Protein sequence: CAISEGGRLDEQFF.

The chain is built from TRBV23-1 and TRBJ2-1; possibly TRBD2 for D (5 bases). TRBV23-1 is filed as an ORF, its function uncertain. This CDR3 is 15 amino acids long. V was shortened by 6 bases and J by 4 bases, with 16 bases between the two germline ends. This CDR3 reads CASSRRRRGYNEQFF. The CDR3 DNA sequence: TGCGCCAGCAGCCGGAGGAGACGGGGTTACAATGAGCAGTTCTTC.

The chain joins TRBV18 to TRBJ1-6, with D possibly TRBD1 on 6 matching bases. The CDR3 consists of 15 residues. V lost 5 bases and J lost 10, with 18 bases in between. Germline V CDR1 and CDR2: KGHSH, LQKENI. The CDR3 loop is CASSTGGGSFSPLHF. The CDR3, as DNA: TGTGCCAGCTCAACGGGAGGGGGGAGCTTCTCACCCCTCCACTTT.

The chain links TRBV19 to TRBJ1-4; no clear D gene. CDR3 length equals 16 residues. The V gene lost 4 bases and the J gene lost 7 bases, with 19 bases spanning the gap. Germline-derived CDR1 and CDR2 are LNHDA and SQIVND (reference sequence). The CDR3: CASSTRPARGSEKLFF. The CDR3 bases are TGTGCCAGTAGTACCCGTCCGGCGAGAGGTAGTGAAAAACTGTTTTTT.

CDR3 nucleotides: TGTGCCAGCAGCTTGTCCTCAGGCACTTCTGGAAACACCATATATTTT. Translating gives CASSLSSGTSGNTIYF. The V and J genes are TRBV5-5 and TRBJ1-3; D is uncertain. V was clipped by 1 base and J by 1 base, with 12 bases between them. Germline CDR1 reads SGHKS; CDR2 reads YYEKEE (reference sequence). The CDR3 covers 16 residues. Complete variable domain (other parts from reference TRBV5-5 and TRBJ1-3): DAGVTQSPTHLIKTRGQQVTLRCSPISGHKSVSWYQQVLGQGPQFIFQYYEKEERGRGNFPDRFSARQFPNYSSELNVNALLLGDSALYLCASSLSSGTSGNTIYFGEGSWLTVV.

This clone was observed a handful of times. This sequence joins TRBV7-9 and TRBJ2-7; 8 nucleotides line up with TRBD2. The ends lost 3 bases at V and 7 bases at J; junction bases unmatched: 8. The CDR3 runs to 14 residues. Germline CDR1 is SEHNR and CDR2 is FQNEAQ (reference sequence). Here the CDR3 DNA reads TGTGCCAGCAGCTTGAAGGGCCCGGGAGGGGAGCAGTACTTC. This encodes CASSLKGPGGEQYF. Together with reference TRBV7-9 and TRBJ2-7, the CDR3 gives the full variable domain: DTGVSQNPRHKITKRGQNVTFRCDPISEHNRLYWYRQTLGQGPEFLTYFQNEAQLEKSRLLSDRFSAERPKGSFSTLEIQRTEQGDSAMYLCASSLKGPGGEQYFGPGTRLTVT.

This clone was seen a few times. V and J are TRBV2 and TRBJ1-1; TRBD1 matches at 7 bases. The ends lost 5 bases at V and 7 bases at J; junction bases unmatched: 4. The CDR3 totals 12 residues. Germline-derived CDR1 and CDR2 are SNHLY and FYNNEI. The CDR3: CASSPQGGEAFF. CDR3 coding DNA: TGTGCCAGCAGTCCGCAGGGGGGTGAAGCTTTCTTT. The complete variable domain, with remaining parts taken from reference TRBV2 and TRBJ1-1, reads EPEVTQTPSHQVTQMGQEVILRCVPISNHLYFYWYRQILGQKVEFLVSFYNNEISEKSEIFDDQFSVERPDGSNFTLKIRSTKLEDSAMYFCASSPQGGEAFFGQGTRLTVV.